One and the same sample provided the 30 T cell receptor beta chains below, sequenced in a study of cytomegalovirus exposure and HLA in healthy donors (dated by TCRdb to about 2017). The method was the immunoSEQ multiplex PCR assay. For the multiplex PCR, a mixture combining 60 forward primers for TCR Vbeta segments and 13 reverse primers for TCR Jbeta segments was used. TCRdb took this table from immuneACCESS and kept in-frame rearrangements with V and J called. Such tables lack part of the clones; where checked against another copy, unresolved V genes explain under half of the gap, and the rest is unexplained. Present in this sample are around 150,000 clones, 80% of which were seen just once. The ten largest account for roughly 9.3% of the sample. Sequencing was carried out using PBMCs. These receptors all come from a man aged 18 to 30 in good health and CMV-seropositive.

A word on this clone: This CDR3 fails to terminate in the conserved phenylalanine or tryptophan, so it likely reflects a read error. The chain recombines TRBV2 with TRBJ1-6; a possible D gene is TRBD1 (5 bases). This CDR3 has 14 amino acids. The germline gives CDR1 SNHLY, CDR2 FYNNEI. Trimming removed 2 bases from V and 10 bases from J, with 12 bases in between. In DNA, the CDR3 is TGTGCCAGCAGTGAATGGGGCAGGATATCACCCCTCCACCTT. It yields the protein CASSEWGRISPLHL.

The chain couples TRBV7-9 to TRBJ2-5; D remains unclear. This CDR3 is 13 amino acids long. V was clipped by 1 base and J by 5 bases, with 8 bases between them. Per the germline V gene, CDR1 is SEHNR and CDR2 is FQNEAQ (reference sequence). CDR3 sequence: CASSLEQVETQYF. The CDR3 coding sequence is TGTGCCAGCAGCTTAGAGCAGGTGGAGACCCAGTACTTC.

This clone was seen more than once but under ten times. V usage is TRBV11-2 and J usage is TRBJ1-2, with 12 nucleotides matching TRBD1. CDR3 length: 14 residues. The germline V gene has CDR1 SGHAT and CDR2 FQNNGV. Trimming removed 4 bases from V and 8 bases from J; junction bases left unmatched: 5. CDR3 sequence (DNA): TGTGCCAGCAGCTCGGGACAGGGGGCTTGGGGCTACACCTTC. This codes for CASSSGQGAWGYTF.

The chain links TRBV7-6 to TRBJ1-5; D is undetermined. Trimming took off 5 bases at V and 3 bases at J, with 8 bases between the two ends. CDR1 SGHVS and CDR2 FNYEAQ come from the germline V gene. CDR3 length equals 13 residues. The CDR3 sequence is CASSRGPNQPQHF. CDR3 bases: TGTGCCAGCAGCCGGGGTCCCAATCAGCCCCAGCATTTT.

The chain combines TRBV5-4 with TRBJ2-1; perhaps TRBD2 as D (5 bases). V was pared by 0 bases and J by 7 bases, with 11 bases between. The V gene's germline CDR1 is SGHNT and CDR2 YYREEE (reference sequence). The CDR3 is made up of 14 amino acids. CDR3 protein: CASSLELGSNEQFF. CDR3 nucleotide sequence: TGTGCCAGCAGCTTGGAACTAGGTTCAAATGAGCAGTTCTTC.

This sequence joins TRBV27 and TRBJ2-1; D is possibly TRBD2 (5 bases). This CDR3 is built from 15 residues. CDR1 MNHEY and CDR2 SMNVEV come from the germline V gene (reference sequence). Trimming shortened V by 5 bases and J by 3 bases, and 14 bases separated the two germline ends. The CDR3 DNA reads TGTGCCAGCAGTCCCCTAGTGGGGAGCTACAATGAGCAGTTCTTC. Protein: CASSPLVGSYNEQFF.

This clone was detected only once. This chain uses TRBV7-9 with TRBJ2-3; no clear D gene. V dropped 0 bases and J dropped 5 bases, with 12 bases sitting between them. Germline CDR1 reads SEHNR; CDR2 reads FQNEAQ (reference sequence). This CDR3 comprises 15 residues. The CDR3 DNA reads as TGTGCCAGCAGCTTAGCGCGTTCCTCTGGAGATACGCAGTATTTT. It specifies CASSLARSSGDTQYF.

Comment on this clone: Other DNA sequences within the sample encode an identical CDR3. This rearrangement joins TRBV9 to TRBJ2-1, with 7 bases fitting TRBD2. Germline V CDR1 and CDR2: SGDLS, YYNGEE. CDR3 length: 15 residues. V lost 0 bases and J lost 2; bases outside the gene matches: 2. CDR3 residues: CASSVVGGAYNEQFF. CDR3 sequence (DNA): TGTGCCAGCAGCGTAGTGGGGGGGGCCTACAATGAGCAGTTCTTC.

The table lists this clone with a few counts. The rearrangement uses TRBV28 and TRBJ2-7; 9 positions match TRBD1. With V trimmed by 5 bases and J by 7 bases, 15 bases remained unmatched. This CDR3 spans 16 amino acids. Germline V CDR1 and CDR2: MDHEN, SYDVKM. The CDR3 sequence is CASSPPFRDRVGEQYF. The CDR3 DNA is TGTGCCAGCAGTCCTCCATTCCGGGACAGGGTGGGTGAGCAGTACTTC.

Here the CDR3 DNA reads TGTGCCACCAGGGGGGGGACCGTGAACACTGAAGCTTTCTTT. It yields the protein CATRGGTVNTEAFF. The rearrangement links TRBV15 to TRBJ1-1; D might be TRBD1 (5 bases). V was trimmed by 6 bases and J by 0 bases, leaving 11 bases between them. The CDR3 runs 14 residues. CDR1 and CDR2 from the germline V gene are LNHNV and YYDKDF (reference sequence).

The chain combines TRBV15 with TRBJ1-1, with TRBD1 matching over 7 bases. Germline CDR1 LNHNV, CDR2 YYDKDF (reference sequence). The CDR3 spans 16 residues. Unmatched junction bases numbered 7, after V lost 2 bases and J lost 1 base. Here the CDR3 DNA reads TGTGCCACCAGCAGACCTATGACAGGGTCGAACACTGAAGCTTTCTTT. Translating it yields CATSRPMTGSNTEAFF.

The chain has TRBV7-9 and TRBJ2-7, with a weak D call TRBD1 (5 bases). The CDR3 has 13 residues. Trimming shortened V by 3 bases and J by 4 bases, and 10 bases separated the two germline ends. CDR1 is SEHNR, CDR2 FQNEAQ, per germline (reference sequence). DNA of the CDR3: TGTGCCAGCAGCTTGGACACGAAATACGAGCAGTACTTC. It is translated as CASSLDTKYEQYF. Based on the CDR3 plus reference TRBV7-9 and TRBJ2-7, the full variable domain is DTGVSQNPRHKITKRGQNVTFRCDPISEHNRLYWYRQTLGQGPEFLTYFQNEAQLEKSRLLSDRFSAERPKGSFSTLEIQRTEQGDSAMYLCASSLDTKYEQYFGPGTRLTVT.

This sequence joins TRBV6-1 and TRBJ2-3; D may be TRBD1 (6 bases). Trimming took off 8 bases at V and 4 bases at J, with 19 bases between the two ends. This CDR3 is built from 15 residues. Germline V lookup: CDR1 MNHNS, CDR2 SASEGT. The CDR3 DNA is TGTGCCAGCGGCCAGAGGAAAGGGGGTGCAGATACGCAGTATTTT. Protein sequence: CASGQRKGGADTQYF.

The CDR3 is CASSEDQDTQYF. The CDR3 region has the DNA TGTGCCAGCTCCGAGGATCAAGATACGCAGTATTTT. The chain is built from TRBV18 and TRBJ2-3; D is undetermined. The CDR3 has 12 amino acids. Germline CDR1 KGHSH, CDR2 LQKENI. V was cut by 6 bases and J by 5 bases, with 9 bases left in between.

The chain is built from TRBV4-2 and TRBJ1-6; possible D gene TRBD1, 6 bases. CDR1 is LGHNA and CDR2 is YNFKEQ in the germline V gene. V was cut by 3 bases and J by 7 bases, with 16 bases left in between. This CDR3 spans 16 amino acids. The CDR3 bases are TGTGCCAGCAGCCAGGAACCCAGGGGTAGGAATTCACCCCTCCACTTT. This sequence encodes CASSQEPRGRNSPLHF.

The chain combines TRBV7-9 with TRBJ1-2, with 7 bases lining up with TRBD1. V trimming: 5 bases; J trimming: 4 bases; junction bases outside the gene matches: 1. Germline CDR1 and CDR2: SEHNR and FQNEAQ (reference sequence). The CDR3 is made up of 12 amino acids. The CDR3 region has the DNA TGTGCCAGCAGCCGGGACAGCTATGGCTACACCTTC. Its protein is CASSRDSYGYTF.

V is TRBV11-2 and J is TRBJ2-1, with TRBD2 identical over 7 bases. The CDR3 extends over 17 amino acids. Germline V lookup: CDR1 SGHAT, CDR2 FQNNGV. Germline trimming cut 4 bases from V and 5 bases from J; bases unmatched to any gene: 14. The DNA for the CDR3 is TGTGCCAGCAGCTCAATAATAGGACTAGTCAAAAACAATGAGCAGTTCTTC. Translating it yields CASSSIIGLVKNNEQFF.

On this clone itself: Mismatch with germline at one junction end may stem from a read error. Other DNA sequences within the sample encode an identical CDR3. The chain joins TRBV6-5 to TRBJ2-3, with TRBD1 as a possible D gene (6 bases). CDR1 and CDR2 from the germline V gene are MNHEY and SVGAGI. The CDR3 loop spans 15 amino acids. CDR3 in DNA: TGCGCCAGCAGTCACTACAGGGTCGGGGCAGATACGCAGTATTTT. Its protein product is CASSHYRVGADTQYF.

The CDR3 loop reads CASSLETRGNGNEQFF. The CDR3 DNA reads TGTGCCAGCAGCTTAGAGACCAGGGGTAATGGGAATGAGCAGTTCTTC. V usage is TRBV7-8 and J usage is TRBJ2-1; tentative D call: TRBD1 (6 bases). Trimming took off 1 base at V and 7 bases at J, with 17 bases between the two ends. CDR1 is SGHVS, CDR2 FQNEAQ, per germline. The CDR3 loop spans 16 amino acids.

The chain recombines TRBV11-2 with TRBJ1-1; D possibly corresponds to TRBD1 (5 bases). Trimming cost V 4 bases and J 4 bases, with 22 bases left between them. This CDR3 has 17 residues. Germline-derived CDR1 and CDR2 are SGHAT and FQNNGV. The CDR3 spells CASSSPPHSGRGTEAFF. CDR3 nucleotide sequence: TGTGCCAGCAGCTCCCCTCCGCACTCGGGGCGGGGCACTGAAGCTTTCTTT.

This clone was seen more than once but under ten times. This chain links TRBV10-1 with TRBJ2-5; 8 bases are a match to TRBD2. CDR3 length equals 15 residues. Germline loops: CDR1 WNHNN, CDR2 SYGVQD (reference sequence). With V trimmed by 0 bases and J by 4 bases, 4 bases remained unmatched. The CDR3 sequence is CASSESQAGAETQYF. The DNA of the CDR3 is TGCGCCAGCAGTGAGTCGCAAGCGGGAGCAGAGACCCAGTACTTC.

The J gene is TRBJ2-7, the V gene TRBV5-1; perhaps TRBD2 as D (5 bases). CDR1 and CDR2 (germline): SGHRS, YFSETQ. The CDR3 loop spans 14 amino acids. V lost 2 bases and J 0 bases, leaving 9 bases between the germline ends. This CDR3 is CASSFSGNSYEQYF. The CDR3 nucleotides are TGCGCCAGCAGCTTTTCCGGGAACTCCTACGAGCAGTACTTC.

The V and J genes are TRBV28 and TRBJ2-2; 7 positions match TRBD1. After removal of 8 bases from V and 2 bases from J, the junction contained 8 bases not matched to a gene. Germline V gives CDR1 MDHEN, CDR2 SYDVKM. CDR3 length equals 15 residues. Here the CDR3 reads CASLTGTANTGELFF. CDR3 nucleotides: TGTGCCAGCCTCACCGGGACAGCCAACACCGGGGAGCTGTTTTTT.

The chain combines TRBV29-1 with TRBJ2-1; 13 bases line up with TRBD2. The CDR3 length is 13 residues. Germline V gene sequence: CDR1 SQVTM, CDR2 ANQGSEA. J lost 10 bases, V lost 7 bases, and 7 bases had no gene match. CDR3 in amino acids: CSDLGLAGEEQFF. The CDR3 region has the DNA TGCAGCGACCTTGGACTAGCGGGAGAAGAGCAGTTCTTC.

The chain links TRBV7-2 to TRBJ2-5; 10 nucleotides match TRBD2. The CDR3 covers 17 residues. J was trimmed by 5 bases and V by 0 bases; bases with no gene match: 9. Germline V lookup: CDR1 SGHTA, CDR2 FQGNSA. The CDR3 sequence: CASSLALTSGLLETQYF. The CDR3 coding sequence is TGTGCCAGCAGCTTAGCCCTGACTAGCGGGCTTCTGGAGACCCAGTACTTC.

The J gene is TRBJ1-1, the V gene TRBV5-1; D might be TRBD1 (5 bases). CDR1 SGHRS and CDR2 YFSETQ come from the germline V gene. V was cut by 4 bases and J by 5 bases, with 21 bases left in between. This CDR3 comprises 16 residues. CDR3 bases: TGCGCCAGCAGCCCGGCAGCGACAGCCCCCCGGACTGAAGCTTTCTTT. Its translation: CASSPAATAPRTEAFF.

The chain combines TRBV5-4 with TRBJ2-3, with 9 bases matching TRBD2. The CDR3 is made up of 16 amino acids. The V gene end was trimmed by 0 bases and the J gene end by 3 bases; junction bases not matched to a gene: 5. Per the germline V gene, CDR1 is SGHNT and CDR2 is YYREEE (reference sequence). The CDR3 loop is CASSLDSLAGTDTQYF. CDR3 in DNA: TGTGCCAGCAGCTTGGATTCGCTAGCGGGGACAGATACGCAGTATTTT.

The rearrangement uses TRBV5-1 and TRBJ2-1, with D perhaps matching TRBD1 (5 bases). Germline CDR1 reads SGHRS; CDR2 reads YFSETQ. The CDR3 extends over 13 amino acids. The V and J ends lost 3 bases and 4 bases respectively, with 8 bases between them. The CDR3 spells CASSSRQYNEQFF. The CDR3 DNA sequence: TGCGCCAGCAGCTCCAGACAGTACAATGAGCAGTTCTTC.

The table lists this clone with a few counts. The chain is built from TRBV27 and TRBJ2-3; possibly TRBD1 for D (6 bases). The CDR3 has 17 amino acids. The V and J ends lost 1 base and 0 bases respectively, with 14 bases between them. CDR1 is MNHEY, CDR2 SMNVEV, per germline (reference sequence). This CDR3 reads CASSLWQGPGSTDTQYF. As DNA, the CDR3 is TGTGCCAGCAGTTTATGGCAGGGGCCGGGGAGCACAGATACGCAGTATTTT.

The table lists this clone with a few counts. The chain employs TRBV2 and TRBJ2-7, with 7 bases fitting TRBD2. Germline V gives CDR1 SNHLY, CDR2 FYNNEI. V trimming: 7 bases; J trimming: 2 bases; junction bases outside the gene matches: 8. This CDR3 region has 14 residues. The CDR3 sequence is CASKLVGGTYEQYF. In nucleotides, the CDR3 is TGTGCCAGCAAGTTGGTGGGGGGGACCTACGAGCAGTACTTC.